The TCR beta chain described here comes from a study of blood T cell repertoires in COVID-19. Study-wide background: The cDNA or gDNA used as material had been derived from T cells, B-cell-depleted T cells, or PBMCs.

Original methodology: Estimated nucleated cell counts came from reference gene primer amplification. The data were produced by immunoSEQ multiplex PCR, yet TCRdb's version contains in-frame clones alone and is incomplete. V, J and clone size derive from that table, while D and trimming were established from the DNA sequence. Of 150,000 to 160,000 clones listed, over 60% are singletons. Trimming stripped 0 bases from V and 0 bases from J, with 5 bases between. Germline V gives CDR1 SGHTA, CDR2 FQGNSA. The CDR3 runs to 14 residues. The chain uses TRBV7-2 and TRBJ1-2; D unresolved. Sequenced material: peripheral blood. The receptor was isolated from a man older than 75 with acute or convalescent COVID-19. The CDR3 sequence: CASSLASSNYGYTF. CDR3 nucleotide sequence: TGTGCCAGCAGCTTAGCGTCCTCTAACTATGGCTACACCTTC.